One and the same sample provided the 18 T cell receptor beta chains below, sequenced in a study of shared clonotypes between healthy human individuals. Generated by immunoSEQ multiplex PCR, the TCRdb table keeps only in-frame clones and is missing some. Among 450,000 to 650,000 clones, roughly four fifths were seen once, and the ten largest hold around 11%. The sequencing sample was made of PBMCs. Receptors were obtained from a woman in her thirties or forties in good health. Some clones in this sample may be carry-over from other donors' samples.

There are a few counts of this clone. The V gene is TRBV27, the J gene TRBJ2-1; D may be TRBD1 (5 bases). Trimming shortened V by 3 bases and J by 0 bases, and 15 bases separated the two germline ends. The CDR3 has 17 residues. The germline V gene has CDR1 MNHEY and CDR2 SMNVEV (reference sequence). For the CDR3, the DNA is TGTGCCAGCAGTTTCGCGTCGACAGCCCTCTCCTACAATGAGCAGTTCTTC. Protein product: CASSFASTALSYNEQFF.

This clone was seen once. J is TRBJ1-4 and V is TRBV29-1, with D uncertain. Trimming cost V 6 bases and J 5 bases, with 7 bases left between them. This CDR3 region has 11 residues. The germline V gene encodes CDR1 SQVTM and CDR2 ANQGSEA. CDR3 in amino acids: CSVTINEKLFF. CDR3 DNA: TGCAGCGTCACTATAAATGAAAAACTGTTTTTT. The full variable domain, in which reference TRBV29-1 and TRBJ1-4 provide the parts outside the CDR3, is SAVISQKPSRDICQRGTSLTIQCQVDSQVTMMFWYRQQPGQSLTLIATANQGSEATYESGFVIDKFPISRPNLTFSTLTVSNMSPEDSSIYLCSVTINEKLFFGSGTQLSVL.

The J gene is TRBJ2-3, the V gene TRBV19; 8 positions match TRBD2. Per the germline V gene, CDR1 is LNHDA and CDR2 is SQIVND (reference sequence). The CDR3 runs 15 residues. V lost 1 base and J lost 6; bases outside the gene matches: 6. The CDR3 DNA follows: TGTGCCAGTAGTATAGGGGGTAGCGGGAAGGATACGCAGTATTTT. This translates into CASSIGGSGKDTQYF.

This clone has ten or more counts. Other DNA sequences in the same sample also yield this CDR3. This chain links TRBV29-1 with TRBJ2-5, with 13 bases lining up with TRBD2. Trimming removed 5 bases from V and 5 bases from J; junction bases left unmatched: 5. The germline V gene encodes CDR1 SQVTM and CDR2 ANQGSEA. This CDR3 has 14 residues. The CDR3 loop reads CSVPTSGRVETQYF. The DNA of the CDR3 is TGCAGCGTTCCAACTAGCGGGAGGGTGGAGACCCAGTACTTC.

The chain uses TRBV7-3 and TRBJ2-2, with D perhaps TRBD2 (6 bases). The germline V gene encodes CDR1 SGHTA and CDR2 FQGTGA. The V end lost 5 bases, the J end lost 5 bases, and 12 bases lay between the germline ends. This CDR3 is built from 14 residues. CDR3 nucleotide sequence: TGTGCCAGCAGCCCGGACTACCGTACCGGGGAGCTGTTTTTT. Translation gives CASSPDYRTGELFF.

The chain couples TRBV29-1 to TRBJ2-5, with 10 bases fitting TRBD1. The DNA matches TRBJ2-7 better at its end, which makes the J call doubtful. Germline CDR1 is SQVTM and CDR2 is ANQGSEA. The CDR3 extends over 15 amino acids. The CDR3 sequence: CSVEARDRGFNEQYF. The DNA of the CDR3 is TGCAGCGTTGAAGCCCGGGACAGGGGTTTCAACGAGCAGTACTTC.

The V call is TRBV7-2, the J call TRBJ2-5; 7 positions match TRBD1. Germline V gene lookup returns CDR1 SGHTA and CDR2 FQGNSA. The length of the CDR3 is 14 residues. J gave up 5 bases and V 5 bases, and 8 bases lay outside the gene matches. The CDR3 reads CASSVTGTAETQYF. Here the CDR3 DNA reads TGTGCCAGCAGCGTAACCGGGACAGCTGAGACCCAGTACTTC.

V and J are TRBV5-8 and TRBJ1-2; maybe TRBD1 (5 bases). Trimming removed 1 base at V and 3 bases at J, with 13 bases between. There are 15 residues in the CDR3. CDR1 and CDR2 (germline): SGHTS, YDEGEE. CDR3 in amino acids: CASSLTLDSYYGYTF. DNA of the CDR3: TGTGCCAGCAGCTTGACCCTCGACAGCTACTATGGCTACACCTTC.

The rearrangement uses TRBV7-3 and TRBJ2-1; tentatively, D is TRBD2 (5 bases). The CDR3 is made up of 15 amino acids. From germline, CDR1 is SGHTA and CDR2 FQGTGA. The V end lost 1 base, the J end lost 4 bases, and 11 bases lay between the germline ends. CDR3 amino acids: CASSLIAQVYNEQFF. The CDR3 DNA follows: TGTGCCAGCAGCTTAATAGCGCAGGTATACAATGAGCAGTTCTTC.

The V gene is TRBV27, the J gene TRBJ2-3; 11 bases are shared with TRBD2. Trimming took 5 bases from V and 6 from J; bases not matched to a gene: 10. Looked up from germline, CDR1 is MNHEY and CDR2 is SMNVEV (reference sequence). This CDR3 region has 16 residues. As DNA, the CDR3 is TGTGCCAGCAGTGTTCGGACTAGCGGGTGGGGGGATACGCAGTATTTT. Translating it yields CASSVRTSGWGDTQYF.

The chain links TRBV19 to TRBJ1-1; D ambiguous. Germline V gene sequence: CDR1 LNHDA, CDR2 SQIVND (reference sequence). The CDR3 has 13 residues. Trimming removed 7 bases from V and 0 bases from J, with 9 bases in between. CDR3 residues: CASTPLVNTEAFF. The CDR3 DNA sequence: TGTGCCAGTACCCCCCTCGTGAACACTGAAGCTTTCTTT.

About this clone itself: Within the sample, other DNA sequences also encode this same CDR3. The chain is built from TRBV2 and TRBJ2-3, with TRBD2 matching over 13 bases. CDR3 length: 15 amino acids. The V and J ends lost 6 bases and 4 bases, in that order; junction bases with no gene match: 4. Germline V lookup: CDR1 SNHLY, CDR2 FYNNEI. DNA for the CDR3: TGTGCCAGCAGGAGACTAGCGGGAGGTTCAGATACGCAGTATTTT. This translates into CASRRLAGGSDTQYF.

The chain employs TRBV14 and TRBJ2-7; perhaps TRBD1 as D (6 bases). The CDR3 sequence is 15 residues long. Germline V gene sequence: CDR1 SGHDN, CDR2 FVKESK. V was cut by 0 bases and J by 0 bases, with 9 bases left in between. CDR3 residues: CASSQEGHLSYEQYF. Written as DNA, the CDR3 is TGTGCCAGCAGCCAAGAGGGACACCTCTCCTACGAGCAGTACTTC.

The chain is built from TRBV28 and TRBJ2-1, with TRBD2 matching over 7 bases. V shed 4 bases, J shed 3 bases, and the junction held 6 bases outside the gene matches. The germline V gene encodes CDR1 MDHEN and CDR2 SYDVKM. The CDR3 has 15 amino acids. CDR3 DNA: TGTGCCAGCAGTTCCAGCGGGACCTTCTACAATGAGCAGTTCTTC. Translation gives CASSSSGTFYNEQFF.

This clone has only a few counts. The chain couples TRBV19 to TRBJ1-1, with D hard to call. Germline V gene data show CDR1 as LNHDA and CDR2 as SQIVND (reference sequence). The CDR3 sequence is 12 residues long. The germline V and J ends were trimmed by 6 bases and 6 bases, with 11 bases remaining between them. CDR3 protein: CASSSRWAEAFF. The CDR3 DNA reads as TGTGCCAGTAGCTCCAGGTGGGCTGAAGCTTTCTTT.

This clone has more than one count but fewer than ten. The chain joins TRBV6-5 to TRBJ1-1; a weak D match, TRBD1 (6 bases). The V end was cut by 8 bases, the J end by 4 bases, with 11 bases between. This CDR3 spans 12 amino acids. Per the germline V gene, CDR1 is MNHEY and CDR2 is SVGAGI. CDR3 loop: CASFQGFTEAFF. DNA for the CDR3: TGTGCCAGCTTTCAGGGGTTCACTGAAGCTTTCTTT.

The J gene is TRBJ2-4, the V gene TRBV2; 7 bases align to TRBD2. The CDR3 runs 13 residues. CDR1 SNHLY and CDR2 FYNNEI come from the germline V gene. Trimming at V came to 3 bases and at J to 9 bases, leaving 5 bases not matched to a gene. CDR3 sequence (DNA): TGTGCCAGCAGTGAGCGGGAGAGGGGCATTCAGTACTTC. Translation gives CASSERERGIQYF.

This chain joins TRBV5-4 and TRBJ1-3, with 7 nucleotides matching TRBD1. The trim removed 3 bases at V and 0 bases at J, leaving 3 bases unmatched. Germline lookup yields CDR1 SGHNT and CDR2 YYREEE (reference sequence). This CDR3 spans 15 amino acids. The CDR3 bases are TGTGCCAGCAGCTCGGGACAGAACTCTGGAAACACCATATATTTT. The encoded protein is CASSSGQNSGNTIYF.